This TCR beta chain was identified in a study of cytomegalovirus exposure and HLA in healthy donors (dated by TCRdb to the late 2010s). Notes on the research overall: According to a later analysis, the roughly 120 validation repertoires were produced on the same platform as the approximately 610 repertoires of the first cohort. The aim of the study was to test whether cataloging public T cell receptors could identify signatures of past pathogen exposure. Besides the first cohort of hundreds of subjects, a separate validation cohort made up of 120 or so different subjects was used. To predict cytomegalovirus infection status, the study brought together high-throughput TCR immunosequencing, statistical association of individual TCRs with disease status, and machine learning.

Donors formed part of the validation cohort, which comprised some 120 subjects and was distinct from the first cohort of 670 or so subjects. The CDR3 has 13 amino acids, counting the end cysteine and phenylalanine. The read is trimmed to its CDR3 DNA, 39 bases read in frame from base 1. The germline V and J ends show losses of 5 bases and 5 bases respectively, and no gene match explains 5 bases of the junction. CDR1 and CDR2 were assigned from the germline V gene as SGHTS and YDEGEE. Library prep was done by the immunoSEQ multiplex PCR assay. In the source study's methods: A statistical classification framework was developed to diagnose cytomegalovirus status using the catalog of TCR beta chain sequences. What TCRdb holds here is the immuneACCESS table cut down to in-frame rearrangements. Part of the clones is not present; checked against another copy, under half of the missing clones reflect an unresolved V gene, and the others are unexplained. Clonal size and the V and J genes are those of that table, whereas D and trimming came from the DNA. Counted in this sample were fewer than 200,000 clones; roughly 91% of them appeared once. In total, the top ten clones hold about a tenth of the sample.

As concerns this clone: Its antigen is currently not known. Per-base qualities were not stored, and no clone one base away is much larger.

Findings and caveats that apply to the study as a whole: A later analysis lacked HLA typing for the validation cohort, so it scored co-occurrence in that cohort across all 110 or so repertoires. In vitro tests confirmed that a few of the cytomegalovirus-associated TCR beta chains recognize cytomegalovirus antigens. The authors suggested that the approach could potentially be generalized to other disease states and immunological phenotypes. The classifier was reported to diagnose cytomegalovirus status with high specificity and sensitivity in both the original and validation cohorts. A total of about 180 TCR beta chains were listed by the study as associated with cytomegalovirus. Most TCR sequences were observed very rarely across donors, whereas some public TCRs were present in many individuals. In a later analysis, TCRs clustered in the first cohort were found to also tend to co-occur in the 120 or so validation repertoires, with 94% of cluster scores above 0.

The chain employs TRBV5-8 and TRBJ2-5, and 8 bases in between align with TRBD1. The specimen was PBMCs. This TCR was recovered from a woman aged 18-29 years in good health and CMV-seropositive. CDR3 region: CASRPRGRETQYF. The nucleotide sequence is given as TGTGCCAGCAGACCCAGGGGGCGGGAGACCCAGTACTTC.